This T cell receptor beta chain was captured in a study of regulatory T cells in long-lasting Graves disease. Across the whole study: Graves' patients diagnosed newly had used antithyroid drugs under 3 months.

Time point given: newly diagnosed GD, antithyroid drugs for less than 3 months. Preparation of the TCR library used RNA extracted from PBMCs. This clonotype has a count of ten or more. Arm-PCR of CDR3 regions and iRepertoire HTBI primers were the basis on which TCR beta libraries were built. One entry per CDR3 protein, called by TCRdb with MiXCR from the multiplex PCR reads. The profile covers under 450,000 distinct CDR3 sequences, with about 17% appearing a single time and around 20% taken by the ten largest. Deletions cut 5 bases from V and 4 bases from J, with 20 bases between. The CDR3 loop spans 16 amino acids. Germline loops: CDR1 SNHLY, CDR2 FYNNEI. The data were also submitted as part of a second study, on T cells in Graves' hyperthyroidism and ophthalmopathy.

The chain combines TRBV2 with TRBJ1-2; D is unclear. This TCR was sampled from a woman between 18 and 29 years old with Graves disease. The material sequenced was peripheral blood mononuclear cells (PBMCs), taken at new diagnosis, from a patient treated with antithyroid drugs. CDR3 nucleotide sequence: TGTGCCAGCAGTCCGCCTCACCCGGAAAACCTCTATGGCTACACCTTC. The encoded protein is CASSPPHPENLYGYTF.